This T cell receptor beta chain was found in a study of T cell repertoires in cytomegalovirus infection. Study background: It was the public TCR beta signatures that indicated both CMV infection and matching HLA type.

This clonotype was detected only a few times. The antigen is not known. After removal of 4 bases from V and 10 bases from J, the junction contained 8 bases not matched to a gene. This CDR3 region has 14 residues. Germline V CDR1 and CDR2: MGHDK, SYGVNS. TCRdb re-called the reads with MiXCR, one entry per CDR3 protein. The top ten clones hold roughly 13% of a sample with approximately 310,000 distinct CDR3 sequences, 20% to 25% of them seen once. The sequence was collected from a human donor in good health (CMV status not recorded). Some clones in this sample may be carry-over from other donors' samples. V usage is TRBV25-1 and J usage is TRBJ1-1, with 11 bases matching TRBD1. Source: cultured PBMCs, taken from culture after CMV antigen stimulation. The CDR3 bases are TGTGCCAGCAGTGGGACAGGGGGCTTGGTAGGAGCTTTCTTT. Protein sequence: CASSGTGGLVGAFF.